This T cell receptor beta chain was identified in a study of shared clonotypes between healthy human individuals. The CDR3 totals 14 residues. Trimming stripped 7 bases from V and 0 bases from J, with 13 bases between. The germline V gene has CDR1 WNHNN and CDR2 SYGVQD (reference sequence). Assay used: immunoSEQ multiplex PCR; TCRdb lists only in-frame clones, some missing. The profile shows some 500,000 clones, 95% to 96% of them singletons. The sample consisted of naive CD4+ T cells sorted from blood. As for subset: CD45RA+ positively selected. This chain uses TRBV10-1 with TRBJ2-7; D might be TRBD1 or TRBD2, each matching 5 bases. The source is a woman aged 25-40 years in good health. The CDR3 here is CASNSGTDSYEQYF. CDR3 nucleotides: TGCGCCAGCAACTCCGGGACGGACTCCTACGAGCAGTACTTC.